This T cell receptor beta chain was profiled in a study of graft-versus-host responses after intestinal transplantation. Study in general: All recipients got anti-thymocyte globulin induction, then tacrolimus and steroids for about three years. General observations from the study: Ileal or blood samples showed some GvH clones first, and such clones were also found in recipient marrow.

Some clones are missing from TCRdb's copy, which holds only in-frame ones; the method was immunoSEQ multiplex PCR. The profile shows 77,000 or so clones, approximately 90% of them singletons. Trimming cost V 3 bases and J 4 bases; bases outside gene matches: 4. CDR3 length: 15 residues. Germline V lookup: CDR1 MGHRA, CDR2 YSYEKL. Points on this clone: Its antigen is unidentified.

The chain links TRBV4-1 to TRBJ1-3; 9 bases map to TRBD1. This material consisted of PBMCs, taken 98 days after intestinal transplantation. This receptor was identified in a human patient who received an intestinal transplant, so some T cells may come from the graft donor. CDR3 residues: CASSQGTGSGNTIYF. The CDR3 DNA sequence: TGCGCCAGCAGCCAGGGGACAGGGAGCGGAAACACCATATATTTT.